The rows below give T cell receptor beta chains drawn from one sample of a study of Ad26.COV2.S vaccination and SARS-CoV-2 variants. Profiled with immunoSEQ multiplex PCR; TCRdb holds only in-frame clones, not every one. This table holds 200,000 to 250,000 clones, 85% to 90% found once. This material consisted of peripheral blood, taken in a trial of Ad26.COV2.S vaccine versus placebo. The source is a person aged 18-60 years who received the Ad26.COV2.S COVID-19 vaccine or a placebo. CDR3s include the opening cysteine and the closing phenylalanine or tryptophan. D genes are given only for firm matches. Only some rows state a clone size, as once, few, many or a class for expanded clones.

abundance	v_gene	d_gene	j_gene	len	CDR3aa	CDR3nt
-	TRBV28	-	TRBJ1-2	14	CASSSDSPRYGYTF	TGTGCCAGCAGTTCCGACAGTCCAAGGTATGGCTACACCTTC
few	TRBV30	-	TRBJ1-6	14	CAWRPGPTYSPLHF	TGTGCCTGGAGGCCCGGGCCCACCTATTCACCCCTCCACTTT
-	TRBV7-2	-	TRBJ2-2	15	CASSLSQAFTGELFF	TGTGCCAGCAGCTTATCACAGGCATTCACCGGGGAGCTGTTTTTT
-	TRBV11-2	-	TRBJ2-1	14	CAGSLGWFGNEQFF	TGTGCCGGCAGCTTAGGATGGTTTGGGAATGAGCAGTTCTTC
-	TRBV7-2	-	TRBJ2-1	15	CASSSALGSYNEQFF	TGTGCCAGCAGCTCCGCGTTGGGCTCCTACAATGAGCAGTTCTTC
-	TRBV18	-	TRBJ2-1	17	CASSQDSSLRSYNEQFF	TGTGCCAGCTCACAGGACAGTTCCCTAAGGTCCTACAATGAGCAGTTCTTC
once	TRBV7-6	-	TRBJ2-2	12	CASSETSGELFF	TGTGCCAGCAGCGAGACATCCGGGGAGCTGTTTTTT
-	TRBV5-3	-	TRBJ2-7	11	CARSPGHTQYF	TGTGCCAGAAGCCCCGGACATACGCAGTACTTC
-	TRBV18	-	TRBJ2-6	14	CASSHVQGANVLTF	TGTGCCAGCTCACACGTTCAAGGGGCCAACGTCCTGACTTTC
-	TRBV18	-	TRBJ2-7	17	CASSPVQAPYTSYEQYF	TGTGCCAGCTCACCGGTCCAGGCTCCGTATACCTCCTACGAGCAGTACTTC
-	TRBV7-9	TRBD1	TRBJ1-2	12	CASSFNRGGYTF	TGTGCCAGCAGCTTTAACAGGGGAGGCTACACCTTC
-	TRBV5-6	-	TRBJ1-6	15	CASRAARAMNSPLHF	TGTGCCAGCAGGGCCGCTCGGGCAATGAATTCACCCCTCCACTTT
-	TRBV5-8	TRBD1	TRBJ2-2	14	CASRRQGTSGELFF	TGTGCCAGCAGGAGACAGGGGACGAGCGGGGAGCTGTTTTTT
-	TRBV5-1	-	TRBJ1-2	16	CASSLEFWGPTYGYTF	TGCGCCAGCAGCTTGGAATTCTGGGGGCCTACGTATGGCTACACCTTC
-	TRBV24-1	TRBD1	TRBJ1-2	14	CATSDPGQGRGYTF	TGTGCCACCAGTGATCCGGGACAGGGACGTGGCTACACCTTC
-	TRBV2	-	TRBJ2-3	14	CASSPGASTDTQYF	TGTGCCAGCAGTCCGGGAGCCAGCACAGATACGCAGTATTTT
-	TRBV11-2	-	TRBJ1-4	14	CASSDKGGDEKLFF	TGTGCCAGCAGCGATAAGGGTGGAGATGAAAAACTGTTTTTT